A selection of T cell receptor beta chains follows, all from one sample in a study of OX40 agonist ivuxolimab in advanced cancers. Libraries were prepared by immunoSEQ multiplex PCR; TCRdb keeps only in-frame clonotypes and omits some of them. Of 75,000 to 100,000 clones in the sample, under 90% were seen once. The sequencing here drew on CD4+ or CD8+ T cells sorted from blood, taken in a trial of the OX40 agonist ivuxolimab. Source of these receptors: an adult with an advanced solid tumor such as melanoma, head and neck, liver or kidney cancer. Both conserved end residues are part of each CDR3. The D gene is left open where the match is weak. A row's size may be missing; if present it is once, few, many or a size class.

11 | TRBD2 | - | TRBJ2-5 | TRBV20-1 | CSAAGGETQYF | TGCAGTGCGGCGGGAGGGGAGACCCAGTACTTC
13 | - | - | TRBJ1-6 | TRBV6-1 | CASTGRNNSPLHF | TGTGCCAGCACTGGCAGAAATAATTCACCCCTCCACTTT
10 | - | - | TRBJ2-1 | TRBV20-1 | CSVGAHEQFF | TGCAGTGTGGGGGCTCATGAGCAGTTCTTC
13 | TRBD2 | - | TRBJ2-7 | TRBV5-1 | CASSSSGSGEQYF | TGCGCCAGCAGCTCTAGCGGGAGCGGCGAGCAGTACTTC
14 | - | - | TRBJ2-7 | TRBV29-1 | CSVVSAGLDYEQYF | TGCAGCGTTGTATCGGCAGGTCTAGACTACGAGCAGTACTTC
13 | - | - | TRBJ1-6 | TRBV27 | CASSLTWRSPLHF | TGTGCCAGCAGCCTTACCTGGAGGTCACCCCTCCACTTT
14 | TRBD1 | - | TRBJ2-7 | TRBV5-1 | CASSLRDRGYEQYF | TGCGCCAGCAGCTTGCGGGACAGGGGATACGAGCAGTACTTC
15 | TRBD1 | once | TRBJ1-4 | TRBV28 | CASSSTGGAGEKLFF | TGTGCCAGCAGCTCAACAGGGGGCGCGGGTGAAAAACTGTTTTTT
15 | TRBD1 | - | TRBJ2-7 | TRBV27 | CASSPRTGNSYEQYF | TGTGCCAGCAGTCCGCGGACAGGGAATTCCTACGAGCAGTACTTC
13 | - | - | TRBJ1-4 | TRBV2 | CASKGQLNEKLFF | TGTGCCAGCAAAGGACAGCTAAATGAAAAACTGTTTTTT
13 | - | - | TRBJ2-5 | TRBV10-2 | CASRSLGQETQYF | TGCGCCAGCAGGAGCCTGGGGCAAGAGACCCAGTACTTC
16 | - | - | TRBJ2-1 | TRBV28 | CASTQRTASSYNEQFF | TGTGCCAGCACCCAAAGGACAGCTAGCTCCTACAATGAGCAGTTCTTC
11 | TRBD1 | once | TRBJ2-4 | TRBV29-1 | CSAGTGRVQYF | TGCAGCGCTGGGACAGGTAGAGTTCAGTACTTC
14 | - | - | TRBJ1-1 | TRBV10-3 | CATAAGKDYTEAFF | TGTGCCACCGCAGCGGGGAAAGATTACACTGAAGCTTTCTTT
16 | TRBD2 | - | TRBJ2-7 | TRBV28 | CASSLGTSGTAYEQYF | TGTGCCAGCAGTCTAGGGACTAGCGGGACCGCCTACGAGCAGTACTTC
15 | - | - | TRBJ2-7 | TRBV5-6 | CASSWGLVTTYEQYF | TGTGCCAGCAGCTGGGGTTTGGTAACGACCTACGAGCAGTACTTC
13 | - | - | TRBJ2-7 | TRBV7-9 | CASSLGGLNEQYF | TGTGCCAGCAGCTTAGGGGGGCTGAACGAGCAGTACTTC
17 | TRBD1 | - | TRBJ2-3 | TRBV7-3 | CASSLTVGTDITDTQYF | TGTGCCAGCAGCTTAACTGTGGGGACAGACATCACAGATACGCAGTATTTT
14 | - | - | TRBJ1-1 | TRBV29-1 | CSVESWGSGTEAFF | TGCAGCGTTGAATCTTGGGGGTCGGGCACTGAAGCTTTCTTT